These 10 T cell receptor beta chains were all obtained from the same sample, sequenced in a study of human T cells and chemical hapten exposure. Documented time point: pre-sensitization, week 0. Treatment noted: therapeutic diphenylcyclopropenone sensitization with weekly scalp DPC. One entry per CDR3 protein, called by TCRdb with MiXCR from the RACE reads. The data hold roughly 38,000 distinct CDR3 sequences, with roughly an eighth observed a single time. The sample consisted of whole blood, taken in connection with sensitization to the hapten diphenylcyclopropenone (DPC). These receptors were obtained from a woman aged 25-40 years with alopecia areata. Some clones in this sample may be carry-over from other donors' samples.

This clonotype has ten or more counts. V is TRBV6-2 or TRBV6-3 and J is TRBJ2-7; D is perhaps TRBD2 (5 bases). Germline-derived CDR1 and CDR2 are MNHEY and SVGEGT. Trimming took 6 bases from V and 3 from J, leaving 18 bases between them. The CDR3 covers 15 residues. The chain's CDR3 is CASRLRHEGIYEQYF. The CDR3 bases are TGTGCCAGCAGACTACGTCACGAGGGTATCTACGAGCAGTACTTC.

This clonotype was detected only once. A read error is possible here, since a much larger clone lies one base away. CDR3 protein: CASTLTAEAKNIQYF. The CDR3 DNA reads as TGTGCCAGCACGCTTACGGCGGAGGCCAAAAACATTCAGTACTTC. This chain joins TRBV19 and TRBJ2-4; D gene uncertain. Germline CDR1 reads LNHDA; CDR2 reads SQIVND (reference sequence). The CDR3 contains 15 residues. V was shortened by 9 bases and J by 1 base, with 16 bases between the two germline ends. Using reference TRBV19 and TRBJ2-4 for the parts outside the CDR3, the full variable domain is DGGITQSPKYLFRKEGQNVTLSCEQNLNHDAMYWYRQDPGQGLRLIYYSQIVNDFQKGDIAEGYSVSREKKESFPLTVTSAQKNPTAFYLCASTLTAEAKNIQYFGAGTRLSVL.

The chain has TRBV20-1 and TRBJ2-2; a possible D gene is TRBD2 (6 bases). Germline CDR1 and CDR2: DFQATT and SNEGSKA (reference sequence). The length of the CDR3 is 14 residues. Trimming pared 6 bases from V and 0 bases from J, leaving 11 bases between. CDR3 protein: CSAVADANTGELFF. CDR3 nucleotides: TGCAGTGCAGTAGCGGATGCGAACACCGGGGAGCTGTTTTTT.

This clonotype came up many times. The rearrangement uses TRBV7-2 and TRBJ1-6; D gene uncertain. CDR3 length equals 22 residues. Trimming stripped 1 base from V and 0 bases from J, with 25 bases between. The V gene's germline CDR1 is SGHTA and CDR2 FQGNSA. In DNA, the CDR3 is TGTGCCAGCAGCTTAGGAGGCGGAAGGTTTGGCAGATCGAGCTCCTATAATTCACCCCTCCACTTT. This gives the protein CASSLGGGRFGRSSSYNSPLHF. Drawing the rest from reference TRBV7-2 and TRBJ1-6, the complete variable domain is GAGVSQSPSNKVTEKGKDVELRCDPISGHTALYWYRQSLGQGLEFLIYFQGNSAPDKSGLPSDRFSAERTGGSVSTLTIQRTQQEDSAVYLCASSLGGGRFGRSSSYNSPLHFGNGTRLTVT.

At least ten counts were recorded for this clonotype. As DNA, the CDR3 is TGTGCCAGCAGCGCGTGGGACAGGGGCGAGCAGTACTTC. It codes for CASSAWDRGEQYF. The chain couples TRBV7-9 to TRBJ2-7, with 10 bases fitting TRBD1. Germline CDR1 is SEHNR and CDR2 is FQNEAQ (reference sequence). This CDR3 contains 13 residues. The J segment lost 6 bases and the V segment lost 5 bases, leaving 4 bases of the junction unmatched.

This clonotype is a singleton in its sample. This sequence may be a read error, since a much larger clone differs from it by one base. Since the CDR3 does not end with the conserved phenylalanine or tryptophan, this likely comes from a read error. This rearrangement joins TRBV6-4 to TRBJ2-3; TRBD2 matches at 15 bases. The germline gives CDR1 MRHNA, CDR2 SNTAGT. Trimming took 0 bases from V and 3 from J; bases not matched to a gene: 10. The CDR3 spans 20 residues. CDR3 in DNA: TGTGCCAGCAGTGACTCGCCCCTAGGACTAGCGGGAGGGCCGACAGATACGCAGTATTCT. Amino acids: CASSDSPLGLAGGPTDTQYS.

Concerning this clonotype itself: At one end the junction does not follow the germline gene, possibly because of a read error. The chain combines TRBV7-7 with TRBJ2-2, with D maybe TRBD2 (5 bases). Germline CDR1 and CDR2: SSHAT and FNYEAQ (reference sequence). The CDR3 covers 13 residues. CDR3 sequence (DNA): TGTGCTAGCAGACGGGGGAACACCGGGGAGCTGTTTTTT. Its protein is CASRRGNTGELFF.

This clonotype was counted a few times. The chain joins TRBV9 to TRBJ2-3; 7 nucleotides match TRBD2. Germline V CDR1 and CDR2: SGDLS, YYNGEE. This CDR3 comprises 16 residues. V was pared by 3 bases and J by 6 bases, with 13 bases of the junction left unmatched. CDR3 in amino acids: CASSGETGGPPDTQYF. In nucleotides, the CDR3 is TGTGCCAGCAGCGGGGAAACGGGAGGCCCCCCCGATACGCAGTATTTT.

This clonotype was detected many times. The V and J genes are TRBV4-3 and TRBJ2-1; the D gene could be TRBD1 or TRBD2 (5 bases each). The V end was cut by 0 bases, the J end by 9 bases, with 15 bases between. The germline gives CDR1 LGHNA, CDR2 YSLEER. The CDR3 has 15 amino acids. CDR3 nucleotides: TGCGCCAGCAGCCAAGACTTGGGTCGGGGCCGTGAGCAGTTCTTC. Translation gives CASSQDLGRGREQFF.

This clonotype has more than one count but fewer than ten. CDR3 sequence reads: CASSSFWAGNYGYTF. In DNA form, the CDR3 reads TGTGCCAGCAGCTCCTTCTGGGCAGGGAACTATGGCTACACCTTC. The genes are TRBV12-3 or TRBV12-4 and TRBJ1-2; perhaps TRBD1 as D (5 bases). CDR3 size: 15 residues. V lost 6 bases and J 2 bases, leaving 16 bases between the germline ends.